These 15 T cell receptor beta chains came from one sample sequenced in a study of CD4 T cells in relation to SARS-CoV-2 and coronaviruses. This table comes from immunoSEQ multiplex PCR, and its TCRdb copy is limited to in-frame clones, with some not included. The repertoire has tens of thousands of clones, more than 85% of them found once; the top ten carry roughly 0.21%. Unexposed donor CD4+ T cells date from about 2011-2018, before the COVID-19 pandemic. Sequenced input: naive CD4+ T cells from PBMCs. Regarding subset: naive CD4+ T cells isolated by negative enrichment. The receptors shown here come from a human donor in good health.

CDR3 protein: CASSERYGRATNEKLFF. As DNA, the CDR3 is TGTGCCAGCAGTGAACGGTACGGCCGCGCAACTAATGAAAAACTGTTTTTT. The J gene is TRBJ1-4, the V gene TRBV2; D is unresolved. The V end lost 2 bases, the J end lost 0 bases, and 13 bases lay between the germline ends. Germline V gives CDR1 SNHLY, CDR2 FYNNEI. The CDR3 contains 17 residues.

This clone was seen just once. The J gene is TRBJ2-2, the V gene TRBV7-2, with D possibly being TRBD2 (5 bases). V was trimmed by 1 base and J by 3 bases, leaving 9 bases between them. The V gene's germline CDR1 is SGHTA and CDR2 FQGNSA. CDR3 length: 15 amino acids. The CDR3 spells CASSLGGRHTGELFF. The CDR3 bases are TGTGCCAGCAGCTTAGGAGGGAGACACACCGGGGAGCTGTTTTTT.

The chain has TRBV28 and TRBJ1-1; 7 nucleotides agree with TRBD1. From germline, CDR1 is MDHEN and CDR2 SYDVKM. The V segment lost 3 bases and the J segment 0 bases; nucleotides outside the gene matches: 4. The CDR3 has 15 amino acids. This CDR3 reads CASSLGDRLNTEAFF. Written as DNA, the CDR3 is TGTGCCAGCAGTTTGGGGGACAGACTGAACACTGAAGCTTTCTTT.

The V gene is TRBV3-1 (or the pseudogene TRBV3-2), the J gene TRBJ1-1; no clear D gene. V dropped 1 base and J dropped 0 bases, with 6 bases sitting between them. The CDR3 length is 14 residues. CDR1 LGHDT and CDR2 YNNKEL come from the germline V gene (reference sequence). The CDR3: CASSQGVLNTEAFF. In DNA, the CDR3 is TGTGCCAGCAGCCAAGGGGTGCTGAACACTGAAGCTTTCTTT.

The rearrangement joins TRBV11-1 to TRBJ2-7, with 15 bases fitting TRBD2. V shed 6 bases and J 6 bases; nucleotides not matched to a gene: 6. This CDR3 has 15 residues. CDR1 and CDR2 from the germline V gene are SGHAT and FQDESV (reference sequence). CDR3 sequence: CASRLEGLAGGEQYF. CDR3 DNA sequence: TGTGCCAGCAGACTCGAGGGACTAGCGGGAGGCGAGCAGTACTTC. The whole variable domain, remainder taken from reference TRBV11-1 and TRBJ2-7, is EAEVAQSPRYKITEKSQAVAFWCDPISGHATLYWYRQILGQGPELLVQFQDESVVDDSQLPKDRFSAERLKGVDSTLKIQPAELGDSAMYLCASRLEGLAGGEQYFGPGTRLTVT.

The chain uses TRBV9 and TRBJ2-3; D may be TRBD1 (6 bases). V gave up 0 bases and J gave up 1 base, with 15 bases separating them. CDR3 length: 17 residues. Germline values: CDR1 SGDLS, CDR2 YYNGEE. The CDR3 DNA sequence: TGTGCCAGCAGCGTAGCCGGCGGACAGCTCGGCACAGATACGCAGTATTTT. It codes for CASSVAGGQLGTDTQYF.

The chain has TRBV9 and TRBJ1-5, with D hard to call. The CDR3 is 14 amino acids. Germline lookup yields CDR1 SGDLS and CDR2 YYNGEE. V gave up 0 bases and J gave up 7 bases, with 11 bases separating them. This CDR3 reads CASSVEGSGQPQHF. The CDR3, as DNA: TGTGCCAGCAGCGTAGAGGGCAGTGGGCAGCCCCAGCATTTT.

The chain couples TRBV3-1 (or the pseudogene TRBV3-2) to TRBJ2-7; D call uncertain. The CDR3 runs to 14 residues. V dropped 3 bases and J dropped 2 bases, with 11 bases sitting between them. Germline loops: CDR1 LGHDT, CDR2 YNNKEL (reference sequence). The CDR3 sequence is CASSHRKGPYEQYF. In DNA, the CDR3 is TGTGCCAGCAGCCACAGGAAAGGACCCTACGAGCAGTACTTC.

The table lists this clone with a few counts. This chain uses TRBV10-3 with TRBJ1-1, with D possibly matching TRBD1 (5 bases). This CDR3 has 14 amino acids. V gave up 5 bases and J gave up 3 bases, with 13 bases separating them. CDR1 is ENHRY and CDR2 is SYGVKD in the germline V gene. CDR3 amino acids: CAISPGREDTEAFF. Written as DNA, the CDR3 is TGTGCCATCAGTCCGGGCAGGGAGGACACTGAAGCTTTCTTT.

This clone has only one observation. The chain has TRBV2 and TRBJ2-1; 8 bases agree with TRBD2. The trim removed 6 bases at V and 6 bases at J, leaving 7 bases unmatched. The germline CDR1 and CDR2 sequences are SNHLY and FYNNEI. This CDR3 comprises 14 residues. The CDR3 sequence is CASSATSAGNEQFF. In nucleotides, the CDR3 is TGTGCCAGCAGCGCGACTAGCGCCGGCAATGAGCAGTTCTTC.

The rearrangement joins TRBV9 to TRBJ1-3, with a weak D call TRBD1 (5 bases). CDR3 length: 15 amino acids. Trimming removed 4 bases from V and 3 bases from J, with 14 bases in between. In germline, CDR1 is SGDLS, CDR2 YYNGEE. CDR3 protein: CASSSRGFLGNTIYF. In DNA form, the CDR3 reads TGTGCCAGCAGCTCCCGGGGGTTCCTTGGAAACACCATATATTTT.

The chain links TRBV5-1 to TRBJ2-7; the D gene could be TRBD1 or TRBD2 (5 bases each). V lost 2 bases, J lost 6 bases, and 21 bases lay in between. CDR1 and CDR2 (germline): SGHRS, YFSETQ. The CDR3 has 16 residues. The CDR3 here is CASSFSGRVRFSEQYF. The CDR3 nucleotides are TGCGCCAGCAGCTTTTCGGGACGGGTTCGATTTTCCGAGCAGTACTTC. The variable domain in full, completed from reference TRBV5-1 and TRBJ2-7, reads KAGVTQTPRYLIKTRGQQVTLSCSPISGHRSVSWYQQTPGQGLQFLFEYFSETQRNKGNFPGRFSGRQFSNSRSEMNVSTLELGDSALYLCASSFSGRVRFSEQYFGPGTRLTVT.

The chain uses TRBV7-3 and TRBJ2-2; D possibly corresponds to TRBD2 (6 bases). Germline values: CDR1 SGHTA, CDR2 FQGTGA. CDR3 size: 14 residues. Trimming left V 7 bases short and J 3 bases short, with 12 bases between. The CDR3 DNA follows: TGTGCCAGCAAATCGACTAGGGACACCGGGGAGCTGTTTTTT. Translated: CASKSTRDTGELFF.

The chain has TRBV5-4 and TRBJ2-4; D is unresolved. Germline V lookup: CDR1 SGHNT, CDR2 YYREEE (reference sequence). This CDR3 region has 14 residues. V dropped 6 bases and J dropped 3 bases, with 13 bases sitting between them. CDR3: CASTLGVNKNIQYF. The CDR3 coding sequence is TGTGCCAGCACCCTTGGGGTGAACAAAAACATTCAGTACTTC.

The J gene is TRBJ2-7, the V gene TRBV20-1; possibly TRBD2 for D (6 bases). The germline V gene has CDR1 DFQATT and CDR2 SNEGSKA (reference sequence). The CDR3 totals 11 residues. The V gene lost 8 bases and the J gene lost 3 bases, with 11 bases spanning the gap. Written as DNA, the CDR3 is TGCAGTCCCACCGGGGGCTACGAGCAGTACTTC. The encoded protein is CSPTGGYEQYF.